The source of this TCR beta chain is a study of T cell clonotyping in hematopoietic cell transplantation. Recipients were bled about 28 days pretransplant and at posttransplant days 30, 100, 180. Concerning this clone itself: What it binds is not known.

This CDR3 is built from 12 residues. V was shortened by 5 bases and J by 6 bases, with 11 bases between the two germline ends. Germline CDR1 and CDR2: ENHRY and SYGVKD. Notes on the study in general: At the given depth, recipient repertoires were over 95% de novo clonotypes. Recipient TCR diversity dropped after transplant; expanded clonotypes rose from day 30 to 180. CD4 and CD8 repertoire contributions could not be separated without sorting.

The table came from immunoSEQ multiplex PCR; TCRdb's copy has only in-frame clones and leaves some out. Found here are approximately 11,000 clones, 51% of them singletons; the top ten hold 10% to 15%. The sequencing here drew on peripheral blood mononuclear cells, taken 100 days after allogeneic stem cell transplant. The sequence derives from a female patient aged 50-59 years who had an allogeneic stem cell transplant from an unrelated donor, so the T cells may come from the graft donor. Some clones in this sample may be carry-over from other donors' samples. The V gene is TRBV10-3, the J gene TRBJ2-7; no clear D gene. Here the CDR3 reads CAISPGWGEQYF. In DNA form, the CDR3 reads TGTGCCATCAGTCCCGGGTGGGGCGAGCAGTACTTC.